These 15 T cell receptor beta chains share one sample of origin, sequenced in a study of cytomegalovirus exposure and HLA in healthy donors. PCR employed 60 Vbeta and 13 Jbeta primers. Clones were sequenced by immunoSEQ multiplex PCR, and TCRdb holds only the in-frame ones, with some missing. This table has approximately 100,000 clones, more than 60% appearing once. The sample taken for sequencing was PBMCs. Every receptor here comes from a man aged 30-40 years in good health and CMV-seronegative.

This clone came up a few times. The CDR3 here is CASQISQREYGEQFF. The CDR3 DNA is TGTGCCAGCCAAATTTCCCAGCGGGAGTACGGTGAGCAGTTCTTC. The chain joins TRBV28 to TRBJ2-1; 8 bases line up with TRBD2. V shed 8 bases and J 9 bases; nucleotides not matched to a gene: 15. Germline CDR1 is MDHEN and CDR2 is SYDVKM. There are 15 residues in the CDR3.

The chain recombines TRBV5-1 with TRBJ2-3; TRBD1 aligns across 9 bases. The V and J ends lost 3 bases and 6 bases, in that order; junction bases with no gene match: 11. CDR1 is SGHRS, CDR2 YFSETQ, per germline. The CDR3 is 16 residues long. CDR3 nucleotides: TGCGCCAGCAGCTCCGGGACAGGGCGTAGTTTGGATACGCAGTATTTT. This gives the protein CASSSGTGRSLDTQYF.

V is TRBV7-2 and J is TRBJ2-1; no definite D call. Germline CDR1 SGHTA, CDR2 FQGNSA. The CDR3 loop spans 16 amino acids. With 1 base removed from V and 4 bases from J, the gap between germline ends came to 14 bases. The CDR3 region has the DNA TGTGCCAGCAGCTTAGGGCCTAGTATTACATACAATGAGCAGTTCTTC. This codes for CASSLGPSITYNEQFF.

The CDR3 bases are TGTGCCAGCAGCTTTCAGGGGGCATCTGGAAACACCATATATTTT. This sequence encodes CASSFQGASGNTIYF. This chain uses TRBV6-5 with TRBJ1-3, with 8 bases identical to TRBD1. This CDR3 is built from 15 residues. V shed 6 bases, J shed 1 base, and the junction held 5 bases outside the gene matches. Per the germline V gene, CDR1 is MNHEY and CDR2 is SVGAGI.

The rearrangement joins TRBV30 to TRBJ2-5; 11 nucleotides align to TRBD1. The DNA end lines up better with TRBJ2-7; the J call may be wrong. The CDR3 loop spans 13 amino acids. Germline V CDR1 and CDR2: GTSNPN, SVGIG (reference sequence). The CDR3 protein is CASGTGGSYEQYF. CDR3 DNA: TGTGCCTCCGGGACAGGGGGTTCTTACGAGCAGTACTTC.

The chain is built from TRBV5-1 and TRBJ2-2; the match to TRBD2 covers 10 bases. V was clipped by 4 bases and J by 6 bases; unmatched bases: 9. Germline V lookup: CDR1 SGHRS, CDR2 YFSETQ. CDR3 length equals 16 residues. This chain's CDR3 is CASSTSGRAGAGELFF. The DNA of the CDR3 is TGCGCCAGCAGCACCAGCGGGAGGGCCGGGGCCGGGGAGCTGTTTTTT.

CDR3 protein: CASSLGWAYGYTF. CDR3 bases: TGTGCCAGCAGTTTAGGGTGGGCCTATGGCTACACCTTC. This chain connects TRBV28 to TRBJ1-2; D is unresolved. This CDR3 is built from 13 residues. The ends were cut back, 2 bases at V and 4 bases at J, with 8 bases in the middle. Per the germline V gene, CDR1 is MDHEN and CDR2 is SYDVKM.

This chain joins TRBV6-5 and TRBJ2-1; 8 nucleotides line up with TRBD1. CDR1 is MNHEY, CDR2 SVGAGI, per germline. V was pared by 6 bases and J by 5 bases, with 6 bases of the junction left unmatched. This CDR3 is built from 14 residues. CDR3 protein: CASRSNRGNNEQFF. The CDR3, as DNA: TGTGCCAGCAGAAGCAACAGGGGGAACAATGAGCAGTTCTTC.

This clone has a handful of counts. In DNA, the CDR3 is TGTGCCAGCAGCGTCCTAGCGGAGAGCTACGAGCAGTACTTC. Translated: CASSVLAESYEQYF. This chain uses TRBV6-1 with TRBJ2-7, with 7 positions matching TRBD2. The germline V gene has CDR1 MNHNS and CDR2 SASEGT. The CDR3 spans 14 residues. J was trimmed by 3 bases and V by 6 bases; bases with no gene match: 8.

The gene calls are TRBV19 and TRBJ2-3, with a tentative D call TRBD1 (6 bases). V was clipped by 8 bases and J by 3 bases, with 18 bases between them. This CDR3 comprises 15 residues. Germline V gene data show CDR1 as LNHDA and CDR2 as SQIVND (reference sequence). CDR3: CASQQQGSRTDTQYF. In nucleotides, the CDR3 is TGTGCCAGTCAACAACAGGGTAGTCGGACAGATACGCAGTATTTT.

The chain carries TRBV10-3 and TRBJ1-4; D is ambiguous. V was trimmed by 8 bases and J by 5 bases, leaving 6 bases between them. Germline values: CDR1 ENHRY, CDR2 SYGVKD. The CDR3 is 11 amino acids. In DNA form, the CDR3 reads TGTGCCATCGGGGAGAATGAAAAACTGTTTTTT. It codes for CAIGENEKLFF.

CDR3: CASSPGLAGVVQFF. In DNA form, the CDR3 reads TGTGCCAGCAGCCCGGGACTAGCGGGAGTAGTGCAGTTCTTC. The chain has TRBV4-2 and TRBJ2-1, with TRBD2 matching 14 bases. In germline, CDR1 is LGHNA, CDR2 YNFKEQ. Trimming took 4 bases from V and 12 from J; bases not matched to a gene: 5. The CDR3 has 14 residues.

This chain uses TRBV6-4 with TRBJ2-1; D might be TRBD2 (6 bases). V lost 4 bases and J 0 bases, leaving 10 bases between the germline ends. The CDR3 covers 15 residues. From germline, CDR1 is MRHNA and CDR2 SNTAGT. The CDR3 is CASSAAGGSYNEQFF. The CDR3 DNA reads as TGTGCCAGCAGTGCCGCCGGGGGCTCCTACAATGAGCAGTTCTTC.

This clone appeared a few times. At one boundary the junction diverges from the germline segment, which might be a read error. V gene TRBV6-5 combines with J gene TRBJ2-1, with 14 bases aligning to TRBD2. This CDR3 comprises 16 residues. Germline lookup yields CDR1 MNHEY and CDR2 SVGAGI. Here the CDR3 reads CASSYFGTSGSNEQFF. CDR3 coding DNA: TGTGCCAGCAGCTACTTCGGGACTAGCGGGAGTAATGAGCAGTTCTTC.

This chain connects TRBV27 to TRBJ2-5; 9 bases map to TRBD1. The J call may be mistaken, given a closer DNA end match to TRBJ2-7. This CDR3 region has 14 residues. Germline-derived CDR1 and CDR2 are MNHEY and SMNVEV (reference sequence). In nucleotides, the CDR3 is TGTGCCAGCAGTTTAGGACAGGGGACCTACGAGCAGTACTTC. This encodes CASSLGQGTYEQYF.